This TCR beta chain was documented in a study of T cell responses to AZD1222 COVID-19 vaccine. Overall study results and limits: Most donors were white British and more were female, and clonal diversity was possibly underestimated. Baseline antibody screening turned up just a handful of seropositive AZD1222 recipients. Spike-specific TCRs gained breadth and depth after people received two AZD1222 doses. Vaccine-related CD4 TCRs covered spike, predominating at 160-218 and 743-854.

Turning to this clone: Its specificity is unknown.

This CDR3 has 13 residues. The V gene's germline CDR1 is MNHEY and CDR2 SVGEGT. Trimming left V 2 bases short and J 8 bases short, with 12 bases between. Sequencing used immunoSEQ multiplex PCR; TCRdb keeps in-frame clones, though not all of them. The sample has some 190,000 clones, about 93% seen once. This material consisted of peripheral blood, taken 28 days after the second AZD1222 dose. The chain is built from TRBV6-2 or TRBV6-3 and TRBJ1-1, with D perhaps TRBD1 (6 bases). The source of this sequence is an adult who received the AZD1222 COVID-19 vaccine. CDR3 sequence (DNA): TGTGCCAGCAGTTACCGGGCAGGGGTAGAAGCTTTCTTT. Translating it yields CASSYRAGVEAFF.